This T cell receptor (beta chain) was documented in a study of T-cell memory formation after mild COVID-19. Study context: Among the donors, TCR clusters were largely specific to each donor.

Germline V lookup: CDR1 SQVTM, CDR2 ANQGSEA. With 4 bases clipped from V and 3 bases from J, the junction kept 4 bases outside the gene matches. The CDR3 is 13 residues long. Constant-segment-primed 5'RACE gave TCR alpha and TCR beta cDNA libraries with sample barcodes and UMIs. TCRdb redid the calling of the 5' RACE reads with MiXCR, one entry per CDR3 protein. The sample has around 340,000 distinct CDR3 sequences, around 13% seen once. This receptor was obtained from a man between 18 and 35 years old who had mild COVID-19 (a few samples of this study predate the infection). Cell type and time point are not known. V gene TRBV29-1 combines with J gene TRBJ1-1; TRBD1 matches 8 bases. Sample: PBMCs or a T cell subset sorted from them (not recorded which). CDR3 DNA: TGCAGCGTTGCGACAGGGGTAGACACTGAAGCTTTCTTT. Protein: CSVATGVDTEAFF.